The 17 T cell receptor beta chains presented below share a single source sample, sequenced in a study of blood T cell repertoires in COVID-19. This table comes from immunoSEQ multiplex PCR, and its TCRdb copy is limited to in-frame clones, with some not included. This table has over 150,000 clones, roughly 78% appearing once. Sequences were obtained from peripheral blood. These receptors were taken from a man older than 75 with acute or convalescent COVID-19.

This clone was observed once. In the same sample, other DNA sequences code for this CDR3. The J gene is TRBJ2-1, the V gene TRBV27; weak D call: TRBD2 (5 bases). Germline V gives CDR1 MNHEY, CDR2 SMNVEV (reference sequence). CDR3 length equals 14 residues. With 3 bases removed from V and 6 bases from J, the gap between germline ends came to 12 bases. CDR3 region: CASSFLGRGNEQFF. The CDR3 DNA follows: TGTGCCAGCAGTTTTTTGGGTCGGGGCAATGAGCAGTTCTTC.

The J gene is TRBJ2-7, the V gene TRBV28, with 8 bases matching TRBD1. V trimming: 6 bases; J trimming: 2 bases; junction bases outside the gene matches: 9. This CDR3 is 15 amino acids long. CDR1 MDHEN and CDR2 SYDVKM come from the germline V gene. CDR3 sequence: CASRKTGTGAYEQYV. CDR3 sequence (DNA): TGTGCCAGCAGGAAGACCGGGACAGGAGCCTACGAGCAGTACGTC.

V is TRBV28 and J is TRBJ2-5; D perhaps matches TRBD1 (5 bases). Trimming stripped 1 base from V and 5 bases from J, with 11 bases between. The CDR3 has 14 residues. Germline CDR1 MDHEN, CDR2 SYDVKM. In DNA, the CDR3 is TGTGCCAGCAGTTTATTTGGGGCCGGGGAGACCCAGTACTTC. Translated: CASSLFGAGETQYF.

This clone has a handful of counts. The chain is built from TRBV5-1 and TRBJ1-2; weak D call: TRBD1 (6 bases). The CDR3 loop spans 13 amino acids. Germline assignment: CDR1 SGHRS and CDR2 YFSETQ. Trimming pared 2 bases from V and 3 bases from J, leaving 8 bases between. The CDR3 nucleotides are TGCGCCAGCAGCTTAAGACAGGACTATGGCTACACCTTC. This translates into CASSLRQDYGYTF.

This clone was seen once. CDR3: CASSRSISDEQYV. The CDR3 DNA reads as TGTGCCAGCTCTCGAAGCATTTCGGACGAGCAGTACGTC. The genes are TRBV18 and TRBJ2-7; D is unclear. V was pared by 6 bases and J by 5 bases, with 14 bases between. CDR1 is KGHSH and CDR2 is LQKENI in the germline V gene. The CDR3 is made up of 13 amino acids.

This chain joins TRBV7-9 and TRBJ1-2; possible D gene TRBD1, 6 bases. Trimming took 8 bases from V and 8 from J, leaving 18 bases between them. The CDR3 loop spans 13 amino acids. Germline CDR1 is SEHNR and CDR2 is FQNEAQ (reference sequence). The CDR3 DNA sequence: TGTGCCAGCCACAGGGAGCCTTCTCAAGGCTACACCTTC. This encodes CASHREPSQGYTF.

This chain connects TRBV29-1 to TRBJ2-2; the D is unclear. The CDR3 is made up of 14 amino acids. The ends were cut back, 6 bases at V and 1 base at J, with 12 bases in the middle. The germline gives CDR1 SQVTM, CDR2 ANQGSEA. The CDR3 loop is CSVREWRNTGELFF. The CDR3 nucleotides are TGCAGCGTCCGAGAGTGGAGGAACACCGGGGAGCTGTTTTTT.

The chain employs TRBV19 and TRBJ1-5, with D hard to call. The CDR3 runs 17 residues. Germline-derived CDR1 and CDR2 are LNHDA and SQIVND (reference sequence). V lost 0 bases and J lost 0, with 12 bases in between. The CDR3 coding sequence is TGTGCCAGTAGTATAGATGCCCGCGGTAATAGCAATCAGCCCCAGCATTTT. It encodes CASSIDARGNSNQPQHF.

The chain has TRBV15 and TRBJ2-1; 7 positions match TRBD2. Trimming cost V 1 base and J 3 bases; bases outside gene matches: 3. This CDR3 has 15 residues. Germline lookup yields CDR1 LNHNV and CDR2 YYDKDF (reference sequence). The CDR3 spells CATSRVRDYYNEQFF. As DNA, the CDR3 is TGTGCCACCAGCAGAGTCCGGGACTACTACAATGAGCAGTTCTTC. The variable domain in full, with the rest retrieved from reference TRBV15 and TRBJ2-1, is DAMVIQNPRYQVTQFGKPVTLSCSQTLNHNVMYWYQQKSSQAPKLLFHYYDKDFNNEADTPDNFQSRRPNTSFCFLDIRSPGLGDTAMYLCATSRVRDYYNEQFFGPGTRLTVL.

This chain uses TRBV11-3 with TRBJ1-5, with D unresolved. V was pared by 5 bases and J by 16 bases, with 21 bases between. The CDR3 contains 13 residues. Germline-derived CDR1 and CDR2 are SGHNT and YENEEA. CDR3 residues: CASSRTPNNPKHF. The DNA of the CDR3 is TGTGCCAGCAGCCGAACCCCAAACAACCCGAAACATTTT.

V gene TRBV19 combines with J gene TRBJ1-1; D is unresolved. The germline gives CDR1 LNHDA, CDR2 SQIVND (reference sequence). The CDR3 consists of 13 residues. With 5 bases removed from V and 0 bases from J, the gap between germline ends came to 7 bases. The CDR3 DNA reads TGTGCCAGTAGTCCACAGCTGAACACTGAAGCTTTCTTT. As protein: CASSPQLNTEAFF.

J is TRBJ1-4 and V is TRBV30; D is possibly TRBD1 (6 bases). V lost 5 bases and J 1 base, leaving 17 bases between the germline ends. This CDR3 is built from 16 residues. Per the germline V gene, CDR1 is GTSNPN and CDR2 is SVGIG (reference sequence). CDR3 loop: CAWGPGGGRTNEKLFF. DNA for the CDR3: TGTGCCTGGGGGCCCGGGGGCGGGAGAACTAATGAAAAACTGTTTTTT.

V gene TRBV6-8 combines with J gene TRBJ2-1; TRBD2 matches at 12 bases. This CDR3 region has 18 residues. Germline values: CDR1 MNHGY, CDR2 SAAAGT. After removal of 2 bases from V and 3 bases from J, the junction contained 8 bases not matched to a gene. This CDR3 is CASSYDRTSGAYYNEQFF. The CDR3 DNA sequence: TGTGCCAGCAGTTACGATAGGACTAGCGGGGCCTACTACAATGAGCAGTTCTTC.

V and J are TRBV2 and TRBJ1-1; possible D gene TRBD1, 6 bases. Germline V gene sequence: CDR1 SNHLY, CDR2 FYNNEI. The CDR3 runs to 13 residues. Deletions cut 4 bases from V and 5 bases from J, with 11 bases between. The CDR3 spells CASSATGLTEAFF. CDR3 nucleotides: TGTGCCAGCAGTGCTACAGGGCTGACTGAAGCTTTCTTT.

This chain links TRBV5-1 with TRBJ1-6; D possibly corresponds to TRBD1 (5 bases). V was pared by 1 base and J by 0 bases, with 14 bases between. Germline V gene data show CDR1 as SGHRS and CDR2 as YFSETQ. The CDR3 is made up of 18 amino acids. CDR3 nucleotide sequence: TGCGCCAGCAGCTTGTCCTGGGGGGGTAGCTCCTATAATTCACCCCTCCACTTT. Translated, it gives CASSLSWGGSSYNSPLHF.

CDR3 in amino acids: CATSDLKQGPGGYTF. The CDR3 DNA follows: TGTGCCACCAGTGATTTGAAGCAGGGGCCGGGAGGCTACACCTTC. This sequence joins TRBV24-1 and TRBJ1-2; D is perhaps TRBD1 (6 bases). The CDR3 runs to 15 residues. CDR1 and CDR2 (germline): KGHDR, SFDVKD. V dropped 0 bases and J dropped 8 bases, with 15 bases sitting between them.

The chain is built from TRBV6-5 and TRBJ1-5; 7 nucleotides match TRBD1. Per the germline V gene, CDR1 is MNHEY and CDR2 is SVGAGI. This CDR3 has 12 residues. V dropped 8 bases and J dropped 3; count of bases not matched to a gene: 1. CDR3: CASGTVNQPQHF. The DNA of the CDR3 is TGTGCCAGCGGGACAGTCAATCAGCCCCAGCATTTT.